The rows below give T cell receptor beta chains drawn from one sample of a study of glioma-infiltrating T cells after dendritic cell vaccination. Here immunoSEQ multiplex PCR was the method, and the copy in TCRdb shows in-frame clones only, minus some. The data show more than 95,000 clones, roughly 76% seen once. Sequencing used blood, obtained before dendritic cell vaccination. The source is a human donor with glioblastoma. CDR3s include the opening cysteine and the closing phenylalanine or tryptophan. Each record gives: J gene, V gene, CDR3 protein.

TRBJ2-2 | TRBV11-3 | CASSFLAGELFF
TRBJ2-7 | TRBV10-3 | CATEAPLAGVYEQYF
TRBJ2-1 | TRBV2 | CASSEGLVNLSYNEQFF
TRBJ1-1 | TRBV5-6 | CASSLASQGGTEAFF
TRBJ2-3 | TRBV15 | CATSRSSSGGSTDTQYF
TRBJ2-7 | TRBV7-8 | CASSLVAALGGEDEQYF
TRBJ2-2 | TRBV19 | CASNDRGATGELFF
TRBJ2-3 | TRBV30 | CAWRKVGGTDTQYF
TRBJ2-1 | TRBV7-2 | CASSSTGLAGLSQFF
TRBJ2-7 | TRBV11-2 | CASSPATGRYEQYF